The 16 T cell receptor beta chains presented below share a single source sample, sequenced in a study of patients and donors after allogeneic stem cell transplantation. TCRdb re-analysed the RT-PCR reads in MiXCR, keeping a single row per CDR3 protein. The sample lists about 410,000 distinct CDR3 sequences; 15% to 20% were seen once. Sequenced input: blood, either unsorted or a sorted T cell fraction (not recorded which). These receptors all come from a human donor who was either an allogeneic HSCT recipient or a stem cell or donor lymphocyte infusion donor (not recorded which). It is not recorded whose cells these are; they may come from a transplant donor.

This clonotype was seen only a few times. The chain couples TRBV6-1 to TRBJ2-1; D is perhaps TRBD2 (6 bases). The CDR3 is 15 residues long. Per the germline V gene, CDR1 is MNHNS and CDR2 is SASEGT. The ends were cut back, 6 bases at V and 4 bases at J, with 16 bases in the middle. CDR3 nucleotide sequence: TGTGCCAGCAGGGGAGACGGGAGTGGGTACAATGAGCAGTTCTTC. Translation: CASRGDGSGYNEQFF.

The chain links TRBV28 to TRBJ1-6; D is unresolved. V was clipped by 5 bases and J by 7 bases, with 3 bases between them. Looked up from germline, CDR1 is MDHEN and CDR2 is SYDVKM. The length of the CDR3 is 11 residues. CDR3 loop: CASSPNSPLHF. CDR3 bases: TGTGCCAGCAGTCCAAATTCACCCCTCCACTTT. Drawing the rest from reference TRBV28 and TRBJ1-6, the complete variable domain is DVKVTQSSRYLVKRTGEKVFLECVQDMDHENMFWYRQDPGLGLRLIYFSYDVKMKEKGDIPEGYSVSREKKERFSLILESASTNQTSMYLCASSPNSPLHFGNGTRLTVT.

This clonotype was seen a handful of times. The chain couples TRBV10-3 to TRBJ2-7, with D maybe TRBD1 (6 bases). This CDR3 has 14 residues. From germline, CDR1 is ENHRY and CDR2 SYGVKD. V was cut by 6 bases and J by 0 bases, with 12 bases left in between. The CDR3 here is CAISRDMNSYEQYF. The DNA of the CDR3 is TGTGCCATCAGCCGGGACATGAACTCCTACGAGCAGTACTTC.

CDR3 bases: TGTGCCTGGAGACATAGGGGGGACACTGAAGCTTTCTTT. Encoded protein: CAWRHRGDTEAFF. The chain has TRBV30 and TRBJ1-1; D might be TRBD1 (6 bases). Trimming removed 3 bases at V and 3 bases at J, with 11 bases between. Germline CDR1 and CDR2: GTSNPN and SVGIG (reference sequence). The CDR3 has 13 amino acids.

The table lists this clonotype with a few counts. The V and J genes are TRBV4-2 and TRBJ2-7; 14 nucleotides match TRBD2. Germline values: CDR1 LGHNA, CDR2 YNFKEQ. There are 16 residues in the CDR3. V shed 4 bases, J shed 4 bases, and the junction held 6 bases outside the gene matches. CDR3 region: CASSPSGLAGGYEQYF. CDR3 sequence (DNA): TGTGCCAGCAGCCCCAGCGGACTAGCGGGGGGATACGAGCAGTACTTC.

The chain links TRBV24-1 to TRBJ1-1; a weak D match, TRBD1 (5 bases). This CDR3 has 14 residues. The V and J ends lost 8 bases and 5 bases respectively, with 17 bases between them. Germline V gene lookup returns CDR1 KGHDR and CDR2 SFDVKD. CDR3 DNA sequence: TGTGCCACCACCCATGAGGGGAGAGGGACTGAAGCTTTCTTT. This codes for CATTHEGRGTEAFF.

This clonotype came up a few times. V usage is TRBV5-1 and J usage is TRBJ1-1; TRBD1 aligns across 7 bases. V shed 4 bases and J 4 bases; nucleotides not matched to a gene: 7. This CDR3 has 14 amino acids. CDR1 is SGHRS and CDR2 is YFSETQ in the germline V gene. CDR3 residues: CASSPANRGTEAFF. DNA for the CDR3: TGCGCCAGCAGCCCAGCCAACAGGGGCACTGAAGCTTTCTTT.

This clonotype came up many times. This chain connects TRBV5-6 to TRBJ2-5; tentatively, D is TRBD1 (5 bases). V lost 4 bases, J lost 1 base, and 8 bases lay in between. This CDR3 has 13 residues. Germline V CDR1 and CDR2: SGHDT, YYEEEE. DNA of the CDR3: TGTGCCAGCAGCACGGACACCCAAGAGACCCAGTACTTC. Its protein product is CASSTDTQETQYF.

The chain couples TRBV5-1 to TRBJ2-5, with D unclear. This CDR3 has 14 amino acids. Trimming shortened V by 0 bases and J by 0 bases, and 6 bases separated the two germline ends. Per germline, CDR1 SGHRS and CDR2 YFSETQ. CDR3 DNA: TGCGCCAGCAGCTTGGCAGGATACCAAGAGACCCAGTACTTC. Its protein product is CASSLAGYQETQYF.

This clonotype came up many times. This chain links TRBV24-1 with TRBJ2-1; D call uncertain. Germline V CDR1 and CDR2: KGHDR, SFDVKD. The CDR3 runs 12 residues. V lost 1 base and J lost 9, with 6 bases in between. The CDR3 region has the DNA TGTGCCACCAGTGATTTATGGGGTGAGCAGTTCTTC. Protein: CATSDLWGEQFF.

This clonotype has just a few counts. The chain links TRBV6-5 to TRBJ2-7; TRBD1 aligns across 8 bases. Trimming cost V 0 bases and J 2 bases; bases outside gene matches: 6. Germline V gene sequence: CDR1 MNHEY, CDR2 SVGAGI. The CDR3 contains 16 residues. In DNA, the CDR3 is TGTGCCAGCAGTTACTCAGGGACAGGAGCAGCCTACGAGCAGTACTTC. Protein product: CASSYSGTGAAYEQYF.

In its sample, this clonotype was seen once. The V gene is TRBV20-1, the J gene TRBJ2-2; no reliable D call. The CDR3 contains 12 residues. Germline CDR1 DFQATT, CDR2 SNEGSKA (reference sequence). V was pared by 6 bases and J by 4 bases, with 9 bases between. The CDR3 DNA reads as TGCAGTGCGGCAGTCTTCACCGGGGAGCTGTTTTTT. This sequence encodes CSAAVFTGELFF.

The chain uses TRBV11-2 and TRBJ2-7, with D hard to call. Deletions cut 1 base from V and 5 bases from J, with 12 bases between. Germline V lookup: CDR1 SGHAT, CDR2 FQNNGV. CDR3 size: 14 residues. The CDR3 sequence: CASSLGPDAHEQYF. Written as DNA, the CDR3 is TGTGCCAGCAGCTTAGGGCCAGATGCCCACGAGCAGTACTTC.

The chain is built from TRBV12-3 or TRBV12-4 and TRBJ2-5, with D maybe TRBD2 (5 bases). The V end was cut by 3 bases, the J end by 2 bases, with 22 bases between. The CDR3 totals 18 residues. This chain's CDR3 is CASSFTGSVGGRQETQYF. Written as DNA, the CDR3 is TGTGCCAGCAGTTTTACCGGGTCGGTAGGAGGTAGGCAAGAGACCCAGTACTTC.

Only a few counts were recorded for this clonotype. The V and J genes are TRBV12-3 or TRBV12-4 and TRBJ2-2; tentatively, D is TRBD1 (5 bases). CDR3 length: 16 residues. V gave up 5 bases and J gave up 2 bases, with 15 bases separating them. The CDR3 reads CASSEHRLFNTGELFF. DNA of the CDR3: TGTGCCAGCAGTGAACACAGGCTCTTCAACACCGGGGAGCTGTTTTTT.

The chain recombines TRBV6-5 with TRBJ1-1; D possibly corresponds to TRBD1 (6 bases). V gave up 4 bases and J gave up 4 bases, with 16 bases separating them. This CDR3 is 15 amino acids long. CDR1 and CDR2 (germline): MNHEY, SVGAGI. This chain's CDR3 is CASSLRQGLFTEAFF. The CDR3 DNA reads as TGTGCCAGCAGTTTACGCCAGGGGCTCTTCACTGAAGCTTTCTTT.